This paragraph reports one T cell receptor beta chain. This record comes from a study of T-cell reconstitution after alpha-beta-depleted transplantation in children. TCRbeta library preparation incorporated unique molecular identifiers. One entry per CDR3 protein, called by TCRdb with MiXCR from the PCR reads. The sample holds 640,000 or so distinct CDR3 sequences, 16% seen once. V lost 0 bases and J lost 0; bases outside the gene matches: 4. This CDR3 contains 17 residues. Germline V CDR1 and CDR2: SGHRS, YFSETQ. The source of this sequence is a human donor who donated a stem cell graft to a child with acute myeloid leukemia. V usage is TRBV5-1 and J usage is TRBJ1-3, with 9 bases that match TRBD1. Sequencing used PBMCs from the stem cell graft donor, obtained from the stem cell graft. CDR3: CASSLGGTGPSGNTIYF. In DNA, the CDR3 is TGCGCCAGCAGCTTGGGTGGGACAGGGCCCTCTGGAAACACCATATATTTT. Full variable domain (remainder filled in from reference TRBV5-1 and TRBJ1-3): KAGVTQTPRYLIKTRGQQVTLSCSPISGHRSVSWYQQTPGQGLQFLFEYFSETQRNKGNFPGRFSGRQFSNSRSEMNVSTLELGDSALYLCASSLGGTGPSGNTIYFGEGSWLTVV.